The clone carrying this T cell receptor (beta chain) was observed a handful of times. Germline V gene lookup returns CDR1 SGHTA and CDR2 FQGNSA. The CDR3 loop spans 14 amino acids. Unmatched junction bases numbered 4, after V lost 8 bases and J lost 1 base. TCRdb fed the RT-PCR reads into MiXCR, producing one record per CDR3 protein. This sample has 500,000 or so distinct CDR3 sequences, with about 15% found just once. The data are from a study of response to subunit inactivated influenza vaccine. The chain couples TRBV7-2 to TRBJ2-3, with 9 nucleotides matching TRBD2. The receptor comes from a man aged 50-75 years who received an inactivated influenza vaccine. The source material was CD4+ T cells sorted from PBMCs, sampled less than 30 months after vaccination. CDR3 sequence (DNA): TGTGCCAGCTGTCGACTAGCGGGCACAGATACGCAGTATTTT. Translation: CASCRLAGTDTQYF.